This T cell receptor (beta chain) was observed in a study of a mutant IDH1 vaccine in newly diagnosed glioma. Of note for this clone: Its specificity is unknown.

The sample's time point: week 47, end of study. A 20-mer mutant IDH1 peptide at 300 ug was injected subcutaneously with topical imiquimod. This table comes from immunoSEQ multiplex PCR, and its TCRdb copy is limited to in-frame clones, with some not included. The table shows tens of thousands of clones, with 70% to 85% occurring only once. The clonotype originates from a man younger than 35 with glioma. Some clones in this sample may be carry-over from other donors' samples. The material was PBMCs, obtained from a glioma patient whose treatment included an IDH1 peptide vaccine.

The DNA for the CDR3 is TGCGCCAGCAGACCCAATGTAGGCGGGCAAGCTTTCTTT. Translating it yields CASRPNVGGQAFF. The chain combines TRBV5-1 with TRBJ1-1, with D uncertain. V shed 5 bases and J shed 9 bases, with 17 bases lying between them. Per germline, CDR1 SGHRS and CDR2 YFSETQ. The CDR3 covers 13 residues.